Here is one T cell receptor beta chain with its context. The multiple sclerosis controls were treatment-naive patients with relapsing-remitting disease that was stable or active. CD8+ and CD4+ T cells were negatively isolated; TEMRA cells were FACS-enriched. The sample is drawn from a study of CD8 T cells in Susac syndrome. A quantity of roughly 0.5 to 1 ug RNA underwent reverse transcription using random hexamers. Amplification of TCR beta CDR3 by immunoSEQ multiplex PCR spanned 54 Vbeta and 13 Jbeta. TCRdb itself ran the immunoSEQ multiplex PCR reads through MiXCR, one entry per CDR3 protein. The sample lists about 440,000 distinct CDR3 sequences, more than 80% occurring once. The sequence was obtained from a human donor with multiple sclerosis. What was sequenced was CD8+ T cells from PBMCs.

CDR3 nucleotides: TGTGCCAGCAGCTTATTGACAGGAAACGGGTATGGCTACACCTTC. Residues: CASSLLTGNGYGYTF. The chain links TRBV11-2 to TRBJ1-2; possible D gene TRBD1, 6 bases. This CDR3 region has 15 residues. Germline values: CDR1 SGHAT, CDR2 FQNNGV. V shed 2 bases and J shed 5 bases, with 15 bases lying between them. Based on the CDR3 plus reference TRBV11-2 and TRBJ1-2, the full variable domain is EAGVAQSPRYKIIEKRQSVAFWCNPISGHATLYWYQQILGQGPKLLIQFQNNGVVDDSQLPKDRFSAERLKGVDSTLKIQPAKLEDSAVYLCASSLLTGNGYGYTFGSGTRLTVV.